Many counts were recorded for the clone carrying this T cell receptor (beta chain). Its antigen is not known. On the day of bone marrow donation, the related graft donor provided peripheral blood. Libraries were prepared by immunoSEQ multiplex PCR; TCRdb keeps only in-frame clonotypes and omits some of them. This sample shows 25,000 to 35,000 clones and no singletons; 4.8% rests with the ten largest. The CDR3 covers 13 residues. The V end lost 5 bases, the J end lost 6 bases, and 14 bases lay between the germline ends. Germline loops: CDR1 LGHNA, CDR2 YSLEER. The record originates from a study of T cells after posttransplantation cyclophosphamide. Overall study results and limits: Donor CD8+ memory clones often dominated recipient blood repertoires at later times. Skin or GI-infiltrating T cells shared few TRB sequences with blood. After PTCy, TRB diversity resembled that of CNI/methotrexate controls.

The genes are TRBV4-3 and TRBJ2-7; perhaps TRBD1 as D (6 bases). The TCR comes from a woman aged 30 to 39 in good health and a related stem cell transplant donor. Sequencing was done on a sample of PBMCs. CDR3 loop: CASSSEPGAEQYF. CDR3 DNA: TGCGCCAGCAGCTCCGAACCAGGGGCCGAGCAGTACTTC.